The 5 T cell receptor beta chains in this list originate from one sample, sequenced in a study of cytomegalovirus exposure and HLA in healthy donors. PCR involved 60 Vbeta and 13 Jbeta primers. Some clones are missing from TCRdb's copy, which holds only in-frame ones; the method was immunoSEQ multiplex PCR. The sample shows about 250,000 clones, 72% of them seen only once. The specimen sequenced was PBMCs. The receptor set was obtained from a female donor in good health and CMV-seronegative.

V usage is TRBV11-3 and J usage is TRBJ2-2; weak D call: TRBD1 (5 bases). There are 14 residues in the CDR3. Trimming cost V 6 bases and J 1 base, with 9 bases left between them. From germline, CDR1 is SGHNT and CDR2 YENEEA. The CDR3 reads CASSQTGNTGELFF. Here the CDR3 DNA reads TGTGCCAGCAGTCAAACAGGGAACACCGGGGAGCTGTTTTTT.

The chain links TRBV7-2 to TRBJ2-2; possibly TRBD1 for D (6 bases). This CDR3 spans 14 amino acids. V shed 5 bases and J shed 3 bases, with 10 bases lying between them. Germline loops: CDR1 SGHTA, CDR2 FQGNSA. The CDR3 region is CASSVYRDTGELFF. As DNA, the CDR3 is TGTGCCAGCAGCGTATACAGGGACACCGGGGAGCTGTTTTTT.

Turning to this clone: This same CDR3 is encoded by further DNA sequences in the sample. The rearrangement uses TRBV27 and TRBJ2-7, with D perhaps matching TRBD1 (6 bases). Germline V gene lookup returns CDR1 MNHEY and CDR2 SMNVEV (reference sequence). The V and J ends lost 6 bases and 2 bases respectively, with 11 bases between them. The CDR3 loop spans 13 amino acids. The CDR3 nucleotides are TGTGCCAGCAGCCCGACAGGACCCTACGAGCAGTACTTC. Translation: CASSPTGPYEQYF.

The CDR3 sequence is CASSLGTGSHYEQYF. CDR3 DNA: TGCGCCAGCAGCTTAGGGACAGGGAGTCACTACGAGCAGTACTTC. The J gene is TRBJ2-7, the V gene TRBV5-1; 9 bases agree with TRBD1. The CDR3 consists of 15 residues. Trimming removed 2 bases from V and 3 bases from J; junction bases left unmatched: 6. Per the germline V gene, CDR1 is SGHRS and CDR2 is YFSETQ.

The V call is TRBV2, the J call TRBJ2-7; 12 bases align to TRBD1. The CDR3 totals 17 residues. With V trimmed by 2 bases and J by 5 bases, 10 bases remained unmatched. CDR1 SNHLY and CDR2 FYNNEI come from the germline V gene. CDR3 nucleotide sequence: TGTGCCAGCAGTGAAAGGGAGCTTCGGGACAGGGGGCACGAGCAGTACTTC. This gives the protein CASSERELRDRGHEQYF.